This T cell receptor beta chain derives from a study of blood T cell repertoires in COVID-19. Germline assignment: CDR1 MDHEN and CDR2 SYDVKM. With 6 bases removed from V and 0 bases from J, the gap between germline ends came to 14 bases. CDR3 size: 15 residues. Only in-frame clones appear in the TCRdb table, and some are missing; sequencing was by immunoSEQ multiplex PCR. The sample lists 190,000 or so clones, around 87% occurring once. The source material was peripheral blood. This TCR derives from a man aged 35 to 55 with active or convalescent COVID-19. V usage is TRBV28 and J usage is TRBJ1-2; a weak D match, TRBD1 (5 bases). The DNA for the CDR3 is TGTGCCAGCAGCCGAATGACAGTCCCTAACTATGGCTACACCTTC. Translation: CASSRMTVPNYGYTF.